Many counts were recorded for the clone carrying this T cell receptor (beta chain). What it recognizes is unknown. CDR1 and CDR2 from the germline V gene are MNHNS and SASEGT. V lost 2 bases to trimming and J lost 3 bases, with 10 bases between them. CDR3 size: 15 residues. This record belongs to a study of identical twins. Findings and limits, study-wide: The analysis was cross-sectional rather than longitudinal within donors.

The cDNA had a unique molecular identifier and a template-switch universal primer site. Each CDR3 protein is one row after TCRdb ran MiXCR on the 5' RACE reads. The repertoire includes 500,000 to 650,000 distinct CDR3 sequences, roughly 7.2% of them detected once, and less than 2% sits in the top ten. These data also featured in a second study, about yellow fever vaccine responses in identical twins. From that second work: Convergence reportedly seemed to mark part of the twins' vaccine T cell response, with personalization marking the rest.

The receptor comes from a woman between 18 and 29 years old in good health. The chain has TRBV6-1 and TRBJ2-2; D assignment may be TRBD1 or TRBD2 (5 bases each). The sequencing input was PBMCs. The CDR3 DNA follows: TGTGCCAGCAGTGAAAAGGGACCGGACACCGGGGAGCTGTTTTTT. It encodes CASSEKGPDTGELFF.